Shown below are 6 T cell receptor beta chains from a single sample sequenced in a study of technical replicates of blood from a few donors. This table comes from immunoSEQ multiplex PCR, and its TCRdb copy is limited to in-frame clones, with some not included. The table lists 50,000 to 75,000 clones, 93% of them singletons. Source material: PBMCs. The receptors were sampled from a human donor in good health. Some clones in this sample may be carry-over from other donors' samples.

The V call is TRBV6-1, the J call TRBJ1-2; possible D gene TRBD1, 5 bases. V was clipped by 8 bases and J by 3 bases, with 16 bases between them. The CDR3 is made up of 14 amino acids. Germline CDR1 is MNHNS and CDR2 is SASEGT. The CDR3 is CASGRGGADYGYTF. CDR3 in DNA: TGTGCCAGCGGTCGGGGGGGTGCGGACTATGGCTACACCTTC.

The chain joins TRBV5-8 to TRBJ2-7; D may be TRBD1 (6 bases). Between the trimmed V and J ends, which lost 2 bases and 4 bases, there was a span of 16 bases. The germline gives CDR1 SGHTS, CDR2 YDEGEE. The CDR3 has 15 residues. CDR3 coding DNA: TGTGCCAGCAGCTTCCACAGGGTCTCTAAATACGAGCAGTACTTC. It translates to CASSFHRVSKYEQYF.

This clone occurred once. The chain couples TRBV29-1 to TRBJ2-1, with 8 bases identical to TRBD2. The V gene end was trimmed by 6 bases and the J gene end by 0 bases; junction bases not matched to a gene: 13. In germline, CDR1 is SQVTM, CDR2 ANQGSEA. CDR3 length: 17 residues. CDR3 bases: TGCAGCGTCGGGGGGGGGCTAGCCCTGAGCTCCTACAATGAGCAGTTCTTC. The encoded protein is CSVGGGLALSSYNEQFF.

The genes are TRBV11-2 and TRBJ1-2; possible D gene TRBD1, 6 bases. The CDR3 totals 12 residues. The germline CDR1 and CDR2 sequences are SGHAT and FQNNGV. The V end was cut by 5 bases, the J end by 8 bases, with 12 bases between. The CDR3 is CASSPSGAGYTF. The CDR3 DNA sequence: TGTGCCAGCAGCCCCTCAGGGGCAGGCTACACCTTC.

The chain has TRBV5-6 and TRBJ2-3; no firm D call. The CDR3 is made up of 16 amino acids. Trimming took off 5 bases at V and 0 bases at J, with 16 bases between the two ends. The germline V gene has CDR1 SGHDT and CDR2 YYEEEE. CDR3 DNA sequence: TGTGCCAGCAGAAGACTGACGTCGCCTAGCACAGATACGCAGTATTTT. Amino acids: CASRRLTSPSTDTQYF.

The CDR3 sequence: CASRWSGGAYNEQFF. As DNA, the CDR3 is TGTGCCAGCAGGTGGTCTGGAGGGGCCTACAATGAGCAGTTCTTC. The chain has TRBV2 and TRBJ2-1; D perhaps matches TRBD2 (6 bases). The germline V gene encodes CDR1 SNHLY and CDR2 FYNNEI. The V end lost 6 bases, the J end lost 2 bases, and 14 bases lay between the germline ends. This CDR3 is built from 15 residues.